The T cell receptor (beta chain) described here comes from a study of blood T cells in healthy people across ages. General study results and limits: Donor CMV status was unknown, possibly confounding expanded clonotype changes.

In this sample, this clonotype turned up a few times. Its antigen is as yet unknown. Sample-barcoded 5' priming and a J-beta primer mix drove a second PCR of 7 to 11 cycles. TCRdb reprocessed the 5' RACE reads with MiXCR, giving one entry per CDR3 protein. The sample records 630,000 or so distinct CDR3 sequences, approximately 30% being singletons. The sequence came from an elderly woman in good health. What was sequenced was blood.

CDR3 in amino acids: CASSLDALSPLHF. The CDR3 DNA reads TGCGCCAGCAGCTTGGACGCTCTCTCACCCCTCCACTTT. This chain connects TRBV5-1 to TRBJ1-6, with unresolved D. From germline, CDR1 is SGHRS and CDR2 YFSETQ. The ends were cut back, 0 bases at V and 10 bases at J, with 8 bases in the middle. CDR3 length equals 13 residues. Full variable domain (rest looked up from reference TRBV5-1 and TRBJ1-6): KAGVTQTPRYLIKTRGQQVTLSCSPISGHRSVSWYQQTPGQGLQFLFEYFSETQRNKGNFPGRFSGRQFSNSRSEMNVSTLELGDSALYLCASSLDALSPLHFGNGTRLTVT.